These 15 T cell receptor beta chains came from one sample sequenced in a study of cytomegalovirus exposure and HLA in healthy donors. Clones were read by immunoSEQ multiplex PCR, and TCRdb kept only the in-frame ones, dropping some. The profile shows about 110,000 clones, 86% of them singletons. Source material: PBMCs. The receptors shown here come from a woman aged 18-29 years in good health and CMV-seropositive.

This chain connects TRBV5-1 to TRBJ1-2; 9 bases align to TRBD1. CDR3 length: 13 residues. The ends lost 0 bases at V and 10 bases at J; junction bases unmatched: 4. Germline loops: CDR1 SGHRS, CDR2 YFSETQ. As DNA, the CDR3 is TGCGCCAGCAGCTTGGCCGGGGACAGGGTCTACACCTTC. It specifies CASSLAGDRVYTF.

This chain joins TRBV7-9 and TRBJ2-7; 10 nucleotides align to TRBD2. CDR1 and CDR2 (germline): SEHNR, FQNEAQ (reference sequence). The V gene end was trimmed by 8 bases and the J gene end by 5 bases; junction bases not matched to a gene: 6. CDR3 size: 13 residues. The CDR3 region has the DNA TGTGCCAGCCGACCTAGCGGGGGCGACGAGCAGTACTTC. Translated: CASRPSGGDEQYF.

CDR3 nucleotides: TGTGCCAGCTCCCCGACTAGCGGGAGGGTGAATGAGCAGTTCTTC. Amino acid sequence: CASSPTSGRVNEQFF. The chain links TRBV18 to TRBJ2-1; 14 bases fit TRBD2. This CDR3 spans 15 amino acids. The germline gives CDR1 KGHSH, CDR2 LQKENI. Germline trimming cut 6 bases from V and 7 bases from J; bases unmatched to any gene: 5.

This sequence joins TRBV5-5 and TRBJ1-2; D perhaps matches TRBD1 (6 bases). The ends were cut back, 4 bases at V and 6 bases at J, with 31 bases in the middle. Germline V gene data show CDR1 as SGHKS and CDR2 as YYEKEE (reference sequence). This CDR3 is built from 19 residues. The CDR3 nucleotides read TGTGCCAGCAGCCCCTCCCCTCGGGACACAAAGCGGTTTAGCCATGGCTACACCTTC. It specifies CASSPSPRDTKRFSHGYTF.

The V and J genes are TRBV6-1 and TRBJ1-4, with unresolved D. CDR3 size: 15 residues. V lost 0 bases and J 4 bases, leaving 9 bases between the germline ends. Germline lookup yields CDR1 MNHNS and CDR2 SASEGT. The CDR3 reads CASSEAGLLNEKLFF. As DNA, the CDR3 is TGTGCCAGCAGTGAAGCTGGGCTCCTTAATGAAAAACTGTTTTTT.

The chain joins TRBV13 to TRBJ1-1; 7 bases fit TRBD1. CDR3 length equals 15 residues. Germline V gene sequence: CDR1 PRHDT, CDR2 FYEKMQ (reference sequence). The trim removed 4 bases at V and 4 bases at J, leaving 9 bases unmatched. CDR3 sequence reads: CASSSRSQGSTEAFF. CDR3 in DNA: TGTGCCAGCAGCTCCCGTTCACAGGGGAGCACTGAAGCTTTCTTT.

The chain joins TRBV6-1 to TRBJ1-3, with TRBD1 as a possible D gene (6 bases). The CDR3 spans 13 residues. V gave up 8 bases and J gave up 6 bases, with 14 bases separating them. Germline V CDR1 and CDR2: MNHNS, SASEGT. The CDR3 DNA reads TGTGCCAGCGGAACAGGGTCAGAAAACACCATATATTTT. It encodes CASGTGSENTIYF.

The CDR3 region is CAWRIQGGANYGYTF. The CDR3 nucleotides are TGTGCCTGGAGGATACAGGGGGGGGCTAACTATGGCTACACCTTC. This rearrangement joins TRBV30 to TRBJ1-2; 8 bases match TRBD1. Germline V gene lookup returns CDR1 GTSNPN and CDR2 SVGIG (reference sequence). This CDR3 is built from 15 residues. V dropped 3 bases and J dropped 0; count of bases not matched to a gene: 6.

This chain connects TRBV18 to TRBJ1-3, with D perhaps matching TRBD1 (5 bases). V dropped 4 bases and J dropped 1 base, with 8 bases sitting between them. The CDR3 length is 14 residues. CDR1 is KGHSH and CDR2 is LQKENI in the germline V gene. CDR3 in amino acids: CASSLGASGNTIYF. CDR3 DNA: TGTGCCAGCTCACTAGGGGCATCTGGAAACACCATATATTTT.

CDR3 amino acids: CATQGHNSGNTIYF. The DNA of the CDR3 is TGTGCCACCCAAGGACACAACTCTGGAAACACCATATATTTT. This chain uses TRBV15 with TRBJ1-3, with a tentative D call TRBD1 (5 bases). Deletions cut 8 bases from V and 0 bases from J, with 11 bases between. CDR1 and CDR2 (germline): LNHNV, YYDKDF (reference sequence). This CDR3 has 14 residues.

The count of this clone is one. V gene TRBV27 combines with J gene TRBJ2-1, with 10 positions matching TRBD2. Germline assignment: CDR1 MNHEY and CDR2 SMNVEV (reference sequence). The junction had 9 bases not matched to a gene; V was cut back by 7 bases and J by 6 bases. The CDR3 loop spans 15 amino acids. In DNA form, the CDR3 reads TGTGCCAGCATGGGAGCGGGAGGGAGGCTCAATGAGCAGTTCTTC. Translated: CASMGAGGRLNEQFF.

This clone was found a few times. The chain links TRBV19 to TRBJ1-5; D might be TRBD1 (6 bases). V was clipped by 1 base and J by 7 bases, with 11 bases between them. CDR1 and CDR2 (germline): LNHDA, SQIVND (reference sequence). The CDR3 length is 14 residues. The CDR3 DNA follows: TGTGCCAGTAGTATAGCAGGGGTCAGGCAGCCCCAGCATTTT. This codes for CASSIAGVRQPQHF.

J is TRBJ1-1 and V is TRBV28; no clear D gene. CDR3 length: 14 residues. Germline-derived CDR1 and CDR2 are MDHEN and SYDVKM. V lost 2 bases, J lost 4 bases, and 11 bases lay in between. The CDR3 spells CASSLIEASTEAFF. The CDR3 nucleotides read TGTGCCAGCAGTTTAATTGAGGCGAGCACTGAAGCTTTCTTT.

This clone was seen once. CDR3 sequence: CATQAQSRQPQHF. CDR3 bases: TGCGCCACCCAGGCACAGTCACGTCAGCCCCAGCATTTT. The V gene is TRBV10-2, the J gene TRBJ1-5; D not certain. CDR1 and CDR2 from the germline V gene are WSHSY and SAAADI. Trimming took off 10 bases at V and 6 bases at J, with 16 bases between the two ends. This CDR3 region has 13 residues.

The chain joins TRBV25-1 to TRBJ1-6; 10 bases align to TRBD1. The J segment lost 9 bases and the V segment lost 3 bases, leaving 5 bases of the junction unmatched. The CDR3 sequence is 15 residues long. Germline CDR1 reads MGHDK; CDR2 reads SYGVNS. CDR3 sequence: CASSDGDRGGSPLHF. The CDR3 DNA is TGTGCCAGCAGTGATGGGGACAGGGGTGGTTCACCCCTCCACTTT.